This T cell receptor beta chain was retrieved from a study of technical replicates of blood from several donors. TCRdb keeps only in-frame clones here, not all; method: immunoSEQ multiplex PCR. The table has about 74,000 clones, 95% seen once. J gave up 6 bases and V 4 bases, and 8 bases lay outside the gene matches. The V gene's germline CDR1 is SGHNT and CDR2 YYREEE (reference sequence). The CDR3 sequence is 14 residues long. The sequence was obtained from a human donor in good health. The chain links TRBV5-4 to TRBJ2-7, with 9 bases identical to TRBD1. The sequencing sample was made of T cells isolated from PBMCs. In nucleotides, the CDR3 is TGTGCCAGCAGCCCTGGACAGGGGCGGTTCGAGCAGTACTTC. Its protein is CASSPGQGRFEQYF.